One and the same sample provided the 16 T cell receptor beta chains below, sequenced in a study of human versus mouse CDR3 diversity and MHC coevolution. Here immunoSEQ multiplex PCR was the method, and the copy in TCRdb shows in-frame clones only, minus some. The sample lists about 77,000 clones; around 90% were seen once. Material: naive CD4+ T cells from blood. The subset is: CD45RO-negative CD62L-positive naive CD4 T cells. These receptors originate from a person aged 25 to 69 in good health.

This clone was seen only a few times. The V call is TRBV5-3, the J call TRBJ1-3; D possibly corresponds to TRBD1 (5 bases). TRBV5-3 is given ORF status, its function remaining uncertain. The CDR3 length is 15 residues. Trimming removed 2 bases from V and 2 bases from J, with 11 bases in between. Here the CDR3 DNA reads TGTGCCAGAAGCTTACAGGCCTGCACTGGAAACACCATATATTTT. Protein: CARSLQACTGNTIYF.

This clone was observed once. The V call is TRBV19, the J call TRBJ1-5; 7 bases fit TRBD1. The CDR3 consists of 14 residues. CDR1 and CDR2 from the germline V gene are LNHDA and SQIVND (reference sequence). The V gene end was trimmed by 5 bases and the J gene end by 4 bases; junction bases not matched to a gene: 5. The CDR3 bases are TGTGCCAGTAGTGGGGGACAGAGAAATCAGCCCCAGCATTTT. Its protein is CASSGGQRNQPQHF.

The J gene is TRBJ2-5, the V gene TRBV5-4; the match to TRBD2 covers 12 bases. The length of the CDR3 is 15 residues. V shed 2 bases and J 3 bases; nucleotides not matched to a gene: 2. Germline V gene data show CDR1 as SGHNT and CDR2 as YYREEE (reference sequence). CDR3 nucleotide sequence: TGTGCCAGCAGCTTAAGACTAGCGGGGGAAGAGACCCAGTACTTC. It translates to CASSLRLAGEETQYF.

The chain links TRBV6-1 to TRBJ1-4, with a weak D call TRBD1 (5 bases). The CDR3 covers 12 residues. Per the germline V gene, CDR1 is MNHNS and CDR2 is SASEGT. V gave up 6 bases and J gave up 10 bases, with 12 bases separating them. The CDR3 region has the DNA TGTGCCAGCAGCCAACTCCAGGGAAAACTGTTTTTT. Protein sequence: CASSQLQGKLFF.

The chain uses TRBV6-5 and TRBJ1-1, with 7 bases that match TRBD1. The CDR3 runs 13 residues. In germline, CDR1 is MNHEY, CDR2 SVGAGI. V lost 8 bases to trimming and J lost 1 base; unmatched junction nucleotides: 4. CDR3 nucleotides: TGTGCCAGCGGGCGGACAGGGAACACTGAAGCTTTCTTT. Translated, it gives CASGRTGNTEAFF.

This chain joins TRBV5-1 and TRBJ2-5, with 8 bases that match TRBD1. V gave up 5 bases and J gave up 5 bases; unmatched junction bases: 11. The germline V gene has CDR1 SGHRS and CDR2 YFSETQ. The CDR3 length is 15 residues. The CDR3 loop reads CASRYQGAGGETQYF. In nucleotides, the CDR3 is TGCGCCAGCAGATATCAGGGGGCTGGGGGGGAGACCCAGTACTTC. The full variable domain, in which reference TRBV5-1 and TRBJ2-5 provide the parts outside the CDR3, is KAGVTQTPRYLIKTRGQQVTLSCSPISGHRSVSWYQQTPGQGLQFLFEYFSETQRNKGNFPGRFSGRQFSNSRSEMNVSTLELGDSALYLCASRYQGAGGETQYFGPGTRLLVL.

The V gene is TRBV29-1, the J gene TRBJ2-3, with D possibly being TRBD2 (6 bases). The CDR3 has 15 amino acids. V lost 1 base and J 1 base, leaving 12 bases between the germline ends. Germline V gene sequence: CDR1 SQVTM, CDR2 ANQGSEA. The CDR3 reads CSVEVGGVGTDTQYF. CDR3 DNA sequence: TGCAGCGTTGAAGTGGGGGGTGTCGGCACAGATACGCAGTATTTT.

CDR3 in amino acids: CASAKGLAPPETQYF. The CDR3 DNA reads as TGTGCCAGCGCCAAGGGTCTAGCCCCACCCGAGACCCAGTACTTC. The chain recombines TRBV6-1 with TRBJ2-5, with D maybe TRBD2 (5 bases). The germline CDR1 and CDR2 sequences are MNHNS and SASEGT. The CDR3 is made up of 15 amino acids. V lost 8 bases, J lost 5 bases, and 21 bases lay in between.

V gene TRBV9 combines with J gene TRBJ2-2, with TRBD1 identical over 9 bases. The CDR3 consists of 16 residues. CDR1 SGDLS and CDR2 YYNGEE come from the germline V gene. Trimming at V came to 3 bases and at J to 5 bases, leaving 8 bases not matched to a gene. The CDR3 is CASSGEDRGGTGELFF. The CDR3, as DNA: TGTGCCAGCAGCGGGGAGGACAGGGGAGGTACCGGGGAGCTGTTTTTT.

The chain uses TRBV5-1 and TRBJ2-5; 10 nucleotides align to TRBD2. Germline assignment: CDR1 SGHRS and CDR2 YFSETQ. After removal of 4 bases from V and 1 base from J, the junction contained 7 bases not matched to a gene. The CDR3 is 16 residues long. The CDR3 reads CASSPGLAVLQETQYF. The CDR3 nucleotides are TGCGCCAGCAGCCCCGGACTAGCGGTCCTCCAAGAGACCCAGTACTTC. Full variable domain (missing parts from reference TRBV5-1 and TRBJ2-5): KAGVTQTPRYLIKTRGQQVTLSCSPISGHRSVSWYQQTPGQGLQFLFEYFSETQRNKGNFPGRFSGRQFSNSRSEMNVSTLELGDSALYLCASSPGLAVLQETQYFGPGTRLLVL.

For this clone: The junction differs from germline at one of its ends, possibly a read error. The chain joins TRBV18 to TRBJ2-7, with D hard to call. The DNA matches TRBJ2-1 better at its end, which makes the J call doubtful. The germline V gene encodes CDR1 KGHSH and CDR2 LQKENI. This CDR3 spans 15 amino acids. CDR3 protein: CASSPRRGLNNEQFF. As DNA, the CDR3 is TGTGCCAGTTCACCACGGCGAGGTTTAAACAATGAGCAGTTCTTC.

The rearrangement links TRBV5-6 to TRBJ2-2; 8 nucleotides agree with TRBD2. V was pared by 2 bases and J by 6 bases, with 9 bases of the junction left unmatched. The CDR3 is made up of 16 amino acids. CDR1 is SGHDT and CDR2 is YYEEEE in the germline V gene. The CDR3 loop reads CASSLTGGALSGELFF. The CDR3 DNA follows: TGTGCCAGCAGCTTAACCGGGGGGGCGCTTTCCGGGGAGCTGTTTTTT.

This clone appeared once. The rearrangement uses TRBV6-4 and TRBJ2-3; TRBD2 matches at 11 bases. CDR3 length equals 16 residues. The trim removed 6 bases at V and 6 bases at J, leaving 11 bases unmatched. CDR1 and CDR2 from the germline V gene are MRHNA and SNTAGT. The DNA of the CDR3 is TGTGCCAGCAGCGACCTTACTAGCGGGAGTTTGGATACGCAGTATTTT. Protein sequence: CASSDLTSGSLDTQYF.

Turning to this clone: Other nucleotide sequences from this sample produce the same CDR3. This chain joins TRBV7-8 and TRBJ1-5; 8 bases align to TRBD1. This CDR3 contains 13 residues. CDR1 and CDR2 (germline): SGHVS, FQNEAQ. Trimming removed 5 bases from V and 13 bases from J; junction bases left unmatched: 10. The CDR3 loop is CASSGQGTGAQHF. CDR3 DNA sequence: TGTGCCAGCAGCGGACAGGGTACTGGGGCTCAGCATTTT. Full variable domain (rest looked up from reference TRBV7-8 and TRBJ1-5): GAGVSQSPRYKVAKRGQDVALRCDPISGHVSLFWYQQALGQGPEFLTYFQNEAQLDKSGLPSDRFFAERPEGSVSTLKIQRTQQEDSAVYLCASSGQGTGAQHFGDGTRLSIL.

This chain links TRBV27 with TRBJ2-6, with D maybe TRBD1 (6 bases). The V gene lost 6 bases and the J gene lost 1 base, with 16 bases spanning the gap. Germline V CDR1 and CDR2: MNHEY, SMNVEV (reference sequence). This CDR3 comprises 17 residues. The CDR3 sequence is CASRKTGLSSGANVLTF. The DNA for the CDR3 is TGTGCCAGCAGAAAAACAGGGTTGTCTTCTGGGGCCAACGTCCTGACTTTC.

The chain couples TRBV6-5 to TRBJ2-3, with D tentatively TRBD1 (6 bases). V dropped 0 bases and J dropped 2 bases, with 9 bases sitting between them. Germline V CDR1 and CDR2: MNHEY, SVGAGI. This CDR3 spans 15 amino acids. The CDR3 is CASSYSSGDTDTQYF. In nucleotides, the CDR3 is TGTGCCAGCAGTTACTCGTCAGGGGACACAGATACGCAGTATTTT.